The following is a TCR beta chain sequence with its context. The target antigen is unknown. V was trimmed by 7 bases and J by 2 bases, leaving 9 bases between them. There are 12 residues in the CDR3. The germline CDR1 and CDR2 sequences are MGHDK and SYGVNS. The data originate from a study of cytomegalovirus exposure and HLA in healthy donors. General study results and limits: DRB1 had the most TCR associations and HLA-C the fewest, a later analysis found, with rates varying by HLA locus. Specific recognition of CMV antigens was confirmed in vitro for a few chains (all CMV-associated). Later analysis demonstrated an association between a missense DCLRE1C variant and TCR beta V- and J-gene trimming. Accurate HLA-A and HLA-B prediction from TCR beta sequences was reported for most subjects.

Primers: 60 Vbeta forward and 13 Jbeta reverse. Assay used: immunoSEQ multiplex PCR; TCRdb lists only in-frame clones, some missing. The data show 95,000 to 150,000 clones, 81% seen once. This sequence was found in a man aged 18-30 years in good health and CMV-seropositive. The sequenced sample was PBMCs. The J gene is TRBJ2-7, the V gene TRBV25-1, with a weak D call TRBD1 (6 bases). The CDR3 bases are TGTGCCAGCACAGGGGAAACCTACGAGCAGTACTTC. It yields the protein CASTGETYEQYF.